This T cell receptor beta chain was sequenced for a study of T cells after yellow fever vaccination. Overall study findings and caveats: Although most clonotypes did not, a small share appeared in both CD4 and CD8 compartments.

Per germline, CDR1 SGHKS and CDR2 YYEKEE (reference sequence). The V and J ends lost 4 bases and 3 bases, in that order; junction bases with no gene match: 16. This CDR3 spans 17 amino acids. TCRdb passed the 5' RACE reads through MiXCR, listing each CDR3 protein once. The sample shows about 500,000 distinct CDR3 sequences, less than 20% of them seen only once. The sample holds a few counts of this clonotype. Its antigen is still unknown. The clonotype originates from a young man who received the YFV17D yellow fever vaccine. Here the sequenced sample was PBMCs, taken 5 days after the first yellow fever vaccination. This sequence joins TRBV5-5 and TRBJ2-7, with 7 bases identical to TRBD1. The CDR3 region has the DNA TGTGCCAGCAGCAGTGAGATATTGGCGACAGGGAACTACGAGCAGTACGTC. It is translated as CASSSEILATGNYEQYV.